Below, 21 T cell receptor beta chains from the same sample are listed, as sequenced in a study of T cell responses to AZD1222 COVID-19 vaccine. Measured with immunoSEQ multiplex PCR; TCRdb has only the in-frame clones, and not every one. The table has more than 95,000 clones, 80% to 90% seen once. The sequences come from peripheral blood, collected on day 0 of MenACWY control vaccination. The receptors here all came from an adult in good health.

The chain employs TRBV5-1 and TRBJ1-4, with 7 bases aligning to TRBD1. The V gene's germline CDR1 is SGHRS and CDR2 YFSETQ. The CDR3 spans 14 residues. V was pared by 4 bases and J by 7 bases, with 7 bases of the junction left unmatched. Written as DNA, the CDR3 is TGCGCCAGCAGCCCGGGACAGATACCTGAAAAACTGTTTTTT. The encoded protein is CASSPGQIPEKLFF.

The DNA for the CDR3 is TGTGCCAGCAGTAGATACAATGAGCAGTTCTTC. Protein product: CASSRYNEQFF. The chain carries TRBV27 and TRBJ2-1, with D unclear. The ends were cut back, 5 bases at V and 4 bases at J, with 3 bases in the middle. Germline V gene sequence: CDR1 MNHEY, CDR2 SMNVEV (reference sequence). The CDR3 is made up of 11 amino acids.

The CDR3, as DNA: TGTGCCAGCGTCCGGGGGGGGACACCCCAAGAGACCCAGTACTTC. It codes for CASVRGGTPQETQYF. This chain links TRBV6-6 with TRBJ2-5, with TRBD2 matching over 8 bases. Trimming removed 8 bases from V and 1 base from J; junction bases left unmatched: 9. The CDR3 extends over 15 amino acids. Germline V gives CDR1 MNHNY, CDR2 SVGAGI (reference sequence).

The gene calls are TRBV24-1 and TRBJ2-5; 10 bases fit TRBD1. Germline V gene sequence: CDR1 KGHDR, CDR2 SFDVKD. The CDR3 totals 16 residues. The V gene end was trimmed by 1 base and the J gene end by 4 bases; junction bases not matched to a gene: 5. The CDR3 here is CATSDFGGTGVETQYF. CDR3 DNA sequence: TGTGCCACCAGTGATTTTGGCGGGACAGGGGTAGAGACCCAGTACTTC.

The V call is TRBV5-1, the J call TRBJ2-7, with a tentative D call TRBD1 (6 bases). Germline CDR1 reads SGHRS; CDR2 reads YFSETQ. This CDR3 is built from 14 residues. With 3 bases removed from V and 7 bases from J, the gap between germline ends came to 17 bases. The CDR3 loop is CASSSGTWQMEQYF. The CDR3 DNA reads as TGCGCCAGCAGCTCTGGGACATGGCAGATGGAGCAGTACTTC.

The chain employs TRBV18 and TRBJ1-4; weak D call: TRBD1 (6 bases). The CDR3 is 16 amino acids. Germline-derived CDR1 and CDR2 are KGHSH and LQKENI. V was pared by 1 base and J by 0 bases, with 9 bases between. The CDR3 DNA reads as TGTGCCAGCTCACCACTACAGGGTACAACTAATGAAAAACTGTTTTTT. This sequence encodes CASSPLQGTTNEKLFF.

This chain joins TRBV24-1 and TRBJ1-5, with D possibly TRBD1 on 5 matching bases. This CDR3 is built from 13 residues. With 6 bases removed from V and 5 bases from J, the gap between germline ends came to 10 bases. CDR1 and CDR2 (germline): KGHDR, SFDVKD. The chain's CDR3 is CATSSRDDQPQHF. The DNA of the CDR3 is TGTGCCACCAGTTCCAGGGACGATCAGCCCCAGCATTTT.

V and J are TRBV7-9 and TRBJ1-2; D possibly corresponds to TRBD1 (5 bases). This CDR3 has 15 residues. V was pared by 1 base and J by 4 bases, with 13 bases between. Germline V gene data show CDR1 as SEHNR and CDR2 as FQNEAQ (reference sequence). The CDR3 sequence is CASSLDEGRGYGYTF. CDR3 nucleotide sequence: TGTGCCAGCAGCTTAGACGAGGGAAGGGGCTATGGCTACACCTTC.

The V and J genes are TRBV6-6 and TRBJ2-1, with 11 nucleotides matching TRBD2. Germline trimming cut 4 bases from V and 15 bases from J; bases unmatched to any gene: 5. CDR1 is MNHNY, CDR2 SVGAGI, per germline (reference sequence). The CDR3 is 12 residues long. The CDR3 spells CASSSLAGAPFF. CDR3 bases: TGTGCCAGCAGTTCACTAGCGGGGGCCCCGTTCTTC.

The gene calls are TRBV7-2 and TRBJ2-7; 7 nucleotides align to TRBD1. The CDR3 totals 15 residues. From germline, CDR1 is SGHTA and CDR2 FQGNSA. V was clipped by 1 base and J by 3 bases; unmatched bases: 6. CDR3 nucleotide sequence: TGTGCCAGCAGCTTAGGCCGGGACAGCCTCTACGAGCAGTACTTC. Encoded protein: CASSLGRDSLYEQYF. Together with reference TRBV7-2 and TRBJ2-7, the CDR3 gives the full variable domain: GAGVSQSPSNKVTEKGKDVELRCDPISGHTALYWYRQSLGQGLEFLIYFQGNSAPDKSGLPSDRFSAERTGGSVSTLTIQRTQQEDSAVYLCASSLGRDSLYEQYFGPGTRLTVT.

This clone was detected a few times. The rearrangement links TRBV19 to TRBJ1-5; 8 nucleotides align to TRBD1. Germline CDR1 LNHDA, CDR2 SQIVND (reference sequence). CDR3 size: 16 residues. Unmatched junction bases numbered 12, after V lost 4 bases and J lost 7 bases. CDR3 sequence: CASSTTGGTQRQPQHF. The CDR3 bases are TGTGCCAGTAGTACTACAGGGGGGACCCAAAGACAGCCCCAGCATTTT.

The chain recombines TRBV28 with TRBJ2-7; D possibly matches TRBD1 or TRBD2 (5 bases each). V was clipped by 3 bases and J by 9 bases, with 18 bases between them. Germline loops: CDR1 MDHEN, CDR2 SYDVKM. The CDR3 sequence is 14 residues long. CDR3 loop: CASSFPGTVARQYF. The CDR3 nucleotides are TGTGCCAGCAGTTTCCCCGGGACCGTGGCTCGGCAGTACTTC.

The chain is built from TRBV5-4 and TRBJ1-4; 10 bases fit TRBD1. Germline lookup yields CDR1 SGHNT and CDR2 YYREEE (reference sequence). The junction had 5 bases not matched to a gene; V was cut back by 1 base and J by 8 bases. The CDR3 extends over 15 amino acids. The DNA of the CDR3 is TGTGCCAGCAGCTTGCAGACAGGGGGCGAGGAAAAACTGTTTTTT. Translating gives CASSLQTGGEEKLFF.

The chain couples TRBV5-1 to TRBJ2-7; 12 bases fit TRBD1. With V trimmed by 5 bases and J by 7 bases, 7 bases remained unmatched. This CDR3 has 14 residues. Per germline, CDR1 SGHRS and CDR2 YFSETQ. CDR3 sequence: CASRSGQGAQEQYF. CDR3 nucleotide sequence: TGCGCCAGCAGGTCGGGACAGGGGGCGCAGGAGCAGTACTTC. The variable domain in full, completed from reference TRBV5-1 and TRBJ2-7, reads KAGVTQTPRYLIKTRGQQVTLSCSPISGHRSVSWYQQTPGQGLQFLFEYFSETQRNKGNFPGRFSGRQFSNSRSEMNVSTLELGDSALYLCASRSGQGAQEQYFGPGTRLTVT.

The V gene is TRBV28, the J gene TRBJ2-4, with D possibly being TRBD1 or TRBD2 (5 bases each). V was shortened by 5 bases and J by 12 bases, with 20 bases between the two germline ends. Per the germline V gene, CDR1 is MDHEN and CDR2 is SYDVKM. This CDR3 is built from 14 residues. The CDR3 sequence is CASSGRDHPGSQYF. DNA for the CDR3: TGTGCCAGCAGTGGCCGGGACCACCCGGGTAGTCAGTACTTC.

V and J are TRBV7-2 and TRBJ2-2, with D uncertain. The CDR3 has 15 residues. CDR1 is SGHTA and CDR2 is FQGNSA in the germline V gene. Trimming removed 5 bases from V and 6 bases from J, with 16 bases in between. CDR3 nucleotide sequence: TGTGCCAGCAGCATAATACCCCCAGGCGCCGGGGAGCTGTTTTTT. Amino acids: CASSIIPPGAGELFF.

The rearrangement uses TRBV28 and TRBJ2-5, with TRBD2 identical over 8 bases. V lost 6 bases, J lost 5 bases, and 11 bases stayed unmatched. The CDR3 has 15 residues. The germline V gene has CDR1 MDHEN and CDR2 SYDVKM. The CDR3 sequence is CASSAAAGREETQYF. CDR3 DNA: TGTGCCAGCAGCGCCGCGGCCGGGAGGGAGGAGACCCAGTACTTC.

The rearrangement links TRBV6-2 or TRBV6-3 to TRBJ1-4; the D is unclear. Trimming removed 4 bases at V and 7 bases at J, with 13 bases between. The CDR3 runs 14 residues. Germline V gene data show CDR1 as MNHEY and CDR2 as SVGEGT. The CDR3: CASSSGSFREKLFF. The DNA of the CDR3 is TGTGCCAGCAGTTCTGGCAGTTTTCGTGAAAAACTGTTTTTT.

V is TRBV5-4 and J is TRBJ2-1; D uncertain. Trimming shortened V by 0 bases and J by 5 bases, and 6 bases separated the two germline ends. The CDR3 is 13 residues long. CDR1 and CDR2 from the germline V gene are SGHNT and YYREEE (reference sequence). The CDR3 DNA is TGTGCCAGCAGCTTGGAACTCAACAATGAGCAGTTCTTC. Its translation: CASSLELNNEQFF.

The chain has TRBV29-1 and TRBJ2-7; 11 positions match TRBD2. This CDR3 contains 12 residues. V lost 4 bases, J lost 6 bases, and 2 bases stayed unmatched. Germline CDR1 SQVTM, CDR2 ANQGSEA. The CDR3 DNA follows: TGCAGCGTTGTCGGGACTAGCGGCGAGCAGTACTTC. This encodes CSVVGTSGEQYF.

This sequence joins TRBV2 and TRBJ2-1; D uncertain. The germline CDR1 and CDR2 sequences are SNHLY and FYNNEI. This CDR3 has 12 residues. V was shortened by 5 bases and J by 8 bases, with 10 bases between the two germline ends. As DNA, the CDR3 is TGTGCCAGCAGTCTAGATTTGGATGAGCAGTTCTTC. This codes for CASSLDLDEQFF. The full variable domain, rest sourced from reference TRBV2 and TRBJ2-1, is EPEVTQTPSHQVTQMGQEVILRCVPISNHLYFYWYRQILGQKVEFLVSFYNNEISEKSEIFDDQFSVERPDGSNFTLKIRSTKLEDSAMYFCASSLDLDEQFFGPGTRLTVL.